This T cell receptor (beta chain) was captured by sequencing in a study of T cells after yellow fever vaccination. Whole-study results and caveats: Post-booster repertoires again held most primary-vaccination clones (about 95% CD4, 85% to 90% CD8). The CD4 compartment and the CD8 compartment contained a small share of clonotypes in common. Researchers report a weaker secondary response that nonetheless peaked faster, day 5 versus 15.

Remarks on this clonotype: Its cognate antigen is unknown.

By 5'RACE template switching, TCR cDNA was produced, with a universal primer site and UMIs added in the process. TCRdb recomputed calls from the 5' RACE reads with MiXCR, one row per CDR3 protein. The sample gives a few hundred thousand distinct CDR3 sequences, roughly 7% of which show up once; 18% is in the top ten. V was trimmed by 0 bases and J by 2 bases, leaving 9 bases between them. CDR3 length: 16 amino acids. The V gene's germline CDR1 is SGHRS and CDR2 YFSETQ. The TCR sequence derives from a man aged 18 to 30 who received the YFV17D yellow fever vaccine. The V and J genes are TRBV5-1 and TRBJ2-6; TRBD2 is a possible D gene (5 bases). The sample in question was PBMCs, obtained around 45 days after the first yellow fever vaccination. In DNA form, the CDR3 reads TGCGCCAGCAGCTTGGCCGGAGGAGCTGGGGCCAACGTCCTGACTTTC. Its translation: CASSLAGGAGANVLTF.